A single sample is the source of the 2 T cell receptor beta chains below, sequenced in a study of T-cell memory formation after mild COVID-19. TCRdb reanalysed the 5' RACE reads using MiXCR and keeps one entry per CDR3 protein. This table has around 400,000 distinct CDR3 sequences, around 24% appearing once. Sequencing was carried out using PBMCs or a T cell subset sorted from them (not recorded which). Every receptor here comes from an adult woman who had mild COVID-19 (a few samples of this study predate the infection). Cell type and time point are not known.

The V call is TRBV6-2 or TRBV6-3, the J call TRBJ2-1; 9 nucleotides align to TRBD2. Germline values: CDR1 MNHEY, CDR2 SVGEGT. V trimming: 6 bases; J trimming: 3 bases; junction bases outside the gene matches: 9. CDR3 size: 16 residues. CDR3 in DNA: TGTGCCAGCAGGAGATGGCGGGAGGGCCTCTACAATGAGCAGTTCTTC. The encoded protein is CASRRWREGLYNEQFF.

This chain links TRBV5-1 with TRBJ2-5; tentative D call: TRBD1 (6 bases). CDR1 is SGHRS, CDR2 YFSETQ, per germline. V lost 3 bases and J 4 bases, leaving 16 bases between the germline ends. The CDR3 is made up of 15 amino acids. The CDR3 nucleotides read TGCGCCAGCAGCTCGGATGGGGTCAGGGGAGAGACCCAGTACTTC. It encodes CASSSDGVRGETQYF.